Here is one T cell receptor (beta chain) with its context. This clone's antigen is unknown. The sample holds no much larger clone one base away, and base qualities are not on file. These data belong to a study of PD-L1 blockade in urothelial cancer (dated by TCRdb to the late 2010s). Background on the whole study: Therapy was started at some point between 2012 and 2014 for all patients, and atezolizumab 1,200 mg was administered intravenously every 3 weeks. About 90% of the roughly 29 patients were identified as males with urothelial cancer of bladder origin, and a prior smoking history was reported by 18 of 29 patients. An ECOG performance status of 0 or 1 was recorded for the patients, and 0 to 3 prior chemotherapy regimens had been received by the patients. Blood samples were analyzed at two time points: 3 weeks after treatment start (second dose) and 6 weeks after treatment start. Blood samples gave median yields of about 140,000 T cells and approximately 80,000 unique TCRs, along with a median clonality of approximately 0.084. The study was an exploratory multi-omic analysis of somatic, immune and clinical correlates of response to PD-L1 blockade with atezolizumab in urothelial cancer. TCR sequencing covered pretreatment tumor samples and matched, serially collected peripheral blood taken before and after atezolizumab treatment. Durable clinical benefit was defined as a progression-free survival longer than 6 months, and TCR features were additionally tested against progression-free survival and overall survival. Whole exome sequencing and RNA sequencing of pretreatment tumors were performed alongside TCR sequencing in the same patients. Durable clinical benefit was achieved by nine patients but not by the remaining 20. Pretreatment blood TCR-seq was available for about 30 patients, at least one posttreatment blood collection was obtained for some 25 patients, and tumor TCR-seq was available for some 25 patients. The paper as a whole reports these results and caveats: Patients with durable benefit showed greater expansion of tumor-associated TCR clones in peripheral blood 3 weeks after starting treatment (n ≈ 20, p = 0.022). Because the sample size was small (n of about 30) and many exploratory analyses were performed, the results are intended to be hypothesis-generating. Improved progression-free and overall survival was associated with having pretreatment peripheral blood TCR clonality below the median.

To estimate absolute template abundance from read counts, synthetic TCR analog templates were spiked into each PCR. TCRbeta CDR3 regions were amplified from genomic DNA with bias-controlled V and J gene primers using the immunoSEQ assay. Sequencing of rearranged TCRbeta segments was performed at approximately 20X coverage. Regarding the original processing steps: Sequencing errors were corrected by clustering and CDR3s were annotated against IMGT to assign V, D and J genes. Out-of-frame and stop-codon sequences were excluded, and only productive TCRbeta rearrangements were used in downstream analyses. Clonality was computed as one minus Shannon entropy normalized by the log of the number of unique productive sequences. Fisher's exact test with Benjamini-Hochberg correction, at a threshold of adjusted p below 0.01, was used to find clones that differed between time points or between blood and tumor. TCRdb provides this immuneACCESS table in a form limited to in-frame rearrangements. Some clones are lacking; in checked studies, under half of them reflect an unresolved V gene, and why the rest are absent is not known. V and J calls and clone size follow that table, whereas D and trimming were derived from the DNA. The sample table lists some 56,000 clones, 65% to 90% of them with a count of one. The ten largest clones take up more than 15% of the sample.

The time point label of this sample denotes: pretreatment peripheral blood. A total of around 30 patients with locally advanced or metastatic urothelial carcinoma, treated at Memorial Sloan Kettering on a trial protocol, made up the cohort. Peripheral blood mononuclear cells were collected from each patient pretreatment and during treatment, giving between 1 and 8 total time points per patient. The Qiagen DNeasy Blood extraction kit was used to purify genomic DNA from total PBMCs and tumor samples. PBMCs were collected pretreatment and during treatment, and were isolated and stored as previously described. The CDR3 measures 16 amino acids from cysteine to phenylalanine. CDR3 DNA is the only sequence kept; it has 48 bases, read in frame from the first base.

The chain joins TRBV21-1 to TRBJ2-4; whether TRBD1, the table's D call, matches the DNA was not checked. TRBV21-1 constitutes a pseudogene. Sequences were derived from PBMCs, sampled around atezolizumab (anti-PD-L1) treatment. This clonotype was sampled from a man between 65 and 85 years old with urothelial cancer. The CDR3 is CASKFPGTGNENIQYF. The nucleotide sequence is given as TGTGCCAGCAAATTTCCCGGGACAGGTAATGAAAACATTCAGTACTTC.